Shown below are 28 T cell receptor beta chains from a single sample sequenced in a study of T cell responses to AZD1222 COVID-19 vaccine. Profiled with immunoSEQ multiplex PCR; TCRdb holds only in-frame clones, not every one. Seen here are over 110,000 clones, around 94% observed once, and the top ten hold 9% to 9.5%. This specimen consisted of peripheral blood, obtained 28 days after the second AZD1222 dose. Receptor source: an adult who received the AZD1222 COVID-19 vaccine.

The rearrangement links TRBV18 to TRBJ2-1, with D unclear. V lost 3 bases to trimming and J lost 5 bases, with 11 bases between them. Looked up from germline, CDR1 is KGHSH and CDR2 is LQKENI. CDR3 length: 14 residues. CDR3 sequence (DNA): TGTGCCAGCTCACCCCGAGACGGTCACAATGAGCAGTTCTTC. Translating gives CASSPRDGHNEQFF.

The chain is built from TRBV5-1 and TRBJ2-7; D uncertain. Deletions cut 2 bases from V and 2 bases from J, with 14 bases between. Germline V gives CDR1 SGHRS, CDR2 YFSETQ. The CDR3 has 15 residues. The CDR3 is CASSFDDTQPYEQYV. The CDR3 DNA reads as TGCGCCAGCAGCTTTGACGACACTCAACCCTACGAGCAGTACGTC.

The chain recombines TRBV11-3 with TRBJ1-6; D unresolved. V gave up 8 bases and J gave up 11 bases, with 10 bases separating them. This CDR3 spans 11 amino acids. Per germline, CDR1 SGHNT and CDR2 YENEEA. CDR3 nucleotides: TGTGCCAGCGGCGCGTCTGCACCCCTCCACTTT. Protein: CASGASAPLHF. The variable domain in full, with the rest retrieved from reference TRBV11-3 and TRBJ1-6, is EAGVVQSPRYKIIEKKQPVAFWCNPISGHNTLYWYLQNLGQGPELLIRYENEEAVDDSQLPKDRFSAERLKGVDSTLKIQPAELGDSAVYLCASGASAPLHFGNGTRLTVT.

The J gene is TRBJ2-1, the V gene TRBV7-9; TRBD1 matches 10 bases. The V segment lost 5 bases and the J segment 7 bases; nucleotides outside the gene matches: 8. CDR1 SEHNR and CDR2 FQNEAQ come from the germline V gene (reference sequence). The CDR3 is 15 amino acids. This chain's CDR3 is CASSKGQGVRNEQFF. The DNA of the CDR3 is TGTGCCAGCAGCAAAGGACAGGGGGTTCGTAATGAGCAGTTCTTC.

This clone has only one observation. This sequence joins TRBV9 and TRBJ1-2; 7 bases line up with TRBD1. V trimming: 0 bases; J trimming: 1 base; junction bases outside the gene matches: 15. Per the germline V gene, CDR1 is SGDLS and CDR2 is YYNGEE. The CDR3 runs 19 residues. CDR3 DNA: TGTGCCAGCAGCGTAGAAGCAAGGGGGCGGACGCTGGATAACTATGGCTACACCTTC. As protein: CASSVEARGRTLDNYGYTF.

CDR3 residues: CASGGTVSNQPQHF. The CDR3 bases are TGTGCCAGCGGGGGGACTGTTAGCAATCAGCCCCAGCATTTT. This chain joins TRBV2 and TRBJ1-5, with D maybe TRBD1 (5 bases). CDR1 and CDR2 from the germline V gene are SNHLY and FYNNEI. Trimming shortened V by 8 bases and J by 0 bases, and 11 bases separated the two germline ends. The CDR3 loop spans 14 amino acids.

V is TRBV2 and J is TRBJ1-6, with D possibly being TRBD1 (6 bases). The CDR3 totals 15 residues. Trimming removed 3 bases at V and 6 bases at J, with 12 bases between. Germline values: CDR1 SNHLY, CDR2 FYNNEI. CDR3 protein: CASSETGLLNSPLHF. For the CDR3, the DNA is TGTGCCAGCAGTGAGACAGGCCTTCTTAATTCACCCCTCCACTTT.

The J gene is TRBJ2-3, the V gene TRBV7-9; 8 bases match TRBD2. V dropped 0 bases and J dropped 6; count of bases not matched to a gene: 17. Germline assignment: CDR1 SEHNR and CDR2 FQNEAQ (reference sequence). The CDR3 covers 19 residues. The chain's CDR3 is CASSLAVFGQREFLDTQYF. The CDR3 DNA reads TGTGCCAGCAGCTTAGCAGTCTTCGGTCAGCGGGAGTTCTTGGATACGCAGTATTTT.

The V call is TRBV6-5, the J call TRBJ2-3, with TRBD2 matching over 14 bases. This CDR3 region has 15 residues. The ends lost 5 bases at V and 6 bases at J; junction bases unmatched: 4. CDR1 and CDR2 from the germline V gene are MNHEY and SVGAGI. CDR3 nucleotides: TGTGCCAGCAGTCGGACTAGCGGGGGGATGGATACGCAGTATTTT. Protein sequence: CASSRTSGGMDTQYF.

V usage is TRBV7-9 and J usage is TRBJ2-6, with unresolved D. CDR3 length: 15 amino acids. The V gene's germline CDR1 is SEHNR and CDR2 FQNEAQ (reference sequence). Trimming cost V 4 bases and J 1 base, with 8 bases left between them. The CDR3 DNA follows: TGTGCCAGCAGCTCCCACTCTTCTGGGGCCAACGTCCTGACTTTC. Translation gives CASSSHSSGANVLTF.

This clone was seen more than once but under ten times. The chain has TRBV10-3 and TRBJ2-5; 11 bases fit TRBD2. The CDR3 totals 16 residues. V was clipped by 9 bases and J by 3 bases; unmatched bases: 12. Germline V gene lookup returns CDR1 ENHRY and CDR2 SYGVKD. CDR3 in DNA: TGTGCCATTCAAACGTCGGGACTAGCGGATAAAGAGACCCAGTACTTC. It specifies CAIQTSGLADKETQYF.

This clone was seen a handful of times. The genes are TRBV5-5 and TRBJ1-5, with TRBD1 identical over 7 bases. J was trimmed by 1 base and V by 4 bases; bases with no gene match: 5. Germline V CDR1 and CDR2: SGHKS, YYEKEE (reference sequence). The CDR3 has 15 amino acids. CDR3 DNA: TGTGCCAGCAGCGAAGGGACAGCGAGCAATCAGCCCCAGCATTTT. Protein sequence: CASSEGTASNQPQHF.

The chain carries TRBV19 and TRBJ1-2; 7 bases are shared with TRBD1. Trimming cost V 5 bases and J 4 bases; bases outside gene matches: 16. The CDR3 has 17 amino acids. From germline, CDR1 is LNHDA and CDR2 SQIVND (reference sequence). CDR3 region: CASSLRSSWTGSYGYTF. The CDR3 nucleotides are TGTGCCAGTAGTCTCCGATCCTCTTGGACAGGCTCCTATGGCTACACCTTC. The full variable domain, rest sourced from reference TRBV19 and TRBJ1-2, is DGGITQSPKYLFRKEGQNVTLSCEQNLNHDAMYWYRQDPGQGLRLIYYSQIVNDFQKGDIAEGYSVSREKKESFPLTVTSAQKNPTAFYLCASSLRSSWTGSYGYTFGSGTRLTVV.

The chain recombines TRBV24-1 with TRBJ1-1, with unresolved D. V shed 4 bases and J shed 4 bases, with 9 bases lying between them. The CDR3 loop spans 13 amino acids. Germline V gene sequence: CDR1 KGHDR, CDR2 SFDVKD. The DNA of the CDR3 is TGTGCCACCAGTGACTACGGCGCCACTGAAGCTTTCTTT. It encodes CATSDYGATEAFF.

The V gene is TRBV7-2, the J gene TRBJ1-2; no clear D. The CDR3 has 11 amino acids. V lost 3 bases to trimming and J lost 8 bases, with 7 bases between them. CDR1 and CDR2 from the germline V gene are SGHTA and FQGNSA. The CDR3: CASSFVEGYTF. CDR3 nucleotide sequence: TGTGCCAGCAGCTTTGTAGAGGGCTACACCTTC. Drawing the rest from reference TRBV7-2 and TRBJ1-2, the complete variable domain is GAGVSQSPSNKVTEKGKDVELRCDPISGHTALYWYRQSLGQGLEFLIYFQGNSAPDKSGLPSDRFSAERTGGSVSTLTIQRTQQEDSAVYLCASSFVEGYTFGSGTRLTVV.

This chain connects TRBV19 to TRBJ2-1; tentative D call: TRBD2 (5 bases). The CDR3 totals 11 residues. V lost 10 bases and J lost 8, with 12 bases in between. Germline values: CDR1 LNHDA, CDR2 SQIVND (reference sequence). The CDR3: CATSAGHEQFF. The CDR3 nucleotides are TGTGCCACTTCGGCGGGCCATGAGCAGTTCTTC.

V usage is TRBV27 and J usage is TRBJ1-4, with D tentatively TRBD1 (6 bases). In germline, CDR1 is MNHEY, CDR2 SMNVEV (reference sequence). The CDR3 consists of 13 residues. V lost 6 bases and J lost 6, with 11 bases in between. CDR3 DNA: TGTGCCAGCAGCCGGGCAGGGGATGAAAAACTGTTTTTT. It specifies CASSRAGDEKLFF.

This clone has only one observation. The chain combines TRBV10-3 with TRBJ2-1, with D possibly called TRBD1 or TRBD2 (5 bases each). CDR1 ENHRY and CDR2 SYGVKD come from the germline V gene. The CDR3 spans 16 residues. The ends were cut back, 4 bases at V and 2 bases at J, with 15 bases in the middle. CDR3 protein: CAISGLVGDPYNEQFF. CDR3 in DNA: TGTGCCATCAGTGGGCTAGTCGGGGACCCCTACAATGAGCAGTTCTTC.

The chain couples TRBV19 to TRBJ2-7, with no clear D. CDR1 LNHDA and CDR2 SQIVND come from the germline V gene (reference sequence). This CDR3 is 13 amino acids long. The ends were cut back, 1 base at V and 2 bases at J, with 6 bases in the middle. CDR3 amino acids: CASSIGQAYEQYF. DNA of the CDR3: TGTGCCAGTAGTATAGGACAAGCCTACGAGCAGTACTTC.

V and J are TRBV30 and TRBJ1-1, with 7 nucleotides matching TRBD1. Trimming removed 5 bases from V and 2 bases from J; junction bases left unmatched: 5. This CDR3 has 13 residues. Germline CDR1 reads GTSNPN; CDR2 reads SVGIG (reference sequence). The DNA for the CDR3 is TGTGCCTGGTTGGGGACAGTTAACACTGAAGCTTTCTTT. It specifies CAWLGTVNTEAFF.

The J gene is TRBJ2-1, the V gene TRBV6-7; D possibly corresponds to TRBD2 (5 bases). TRBV6-7 qualifies as an ORF whose function is uncertain. Trimming pared 6 bases from V and 4 bases from J, leaving 22 bases between. This CDR3 is 17 amino acids long. Here the CDR3 reads CASSSPLPPRAYNEQFF. CDR3 nucleotide sequence: TGTGCCAGCAGCTCCCCCCTGCCGCCGAGGGCGTACAATGAGCAGTTCTTC.

V and J are TRBV9 and TRBJ1-2, with 7 positions matching TRBD1. Germline V lookup: CDR1 SGDLS, CDR2 YYNGEE. This CDR3 spans 15 amino acids. The junction had 12 bases not matched to a gene; V was cut back by 4 bases and J by 6 bases. The CDR3, as DNA: TGTGCCAGCAGCCGAGGCCCGGGACAGCAGGATGGCTACACCTTC. Its translation is CASSRGPGQQDGYTF. Drawing the rest from reference TRBV9 and TRBJ1-2, the complete variable domain is DSGVTQTPKHLITATGQRVTLRCSPRSGDLSVYWYQQSLDQGLQFLIQYYNGEERAKGNILERFSAQQFPDLHSELNLSSLELGDSALYFCASSRGPGQQDGYTFGSGTRLTVV.

The chain uses TRBV5-5 and TRBJ2-7, with D possibly TRBD2 on 5 matching bases. The CDR3 runs to 16 residues. Germline V gene data show CDR1 as SGHKS and CDR2 as YYEKEE (reference sequence). The V end lost 0 bases, the J end lost 4 bases, and 17 bases lay between the germline ends. CDR3 nucleotides: TGTGCCAGCAGCTTGGGAGCCGGGGTCCTCCTTTACGAGCAGTACGTC. Translating gives CASSLGAGVLLYEQYV.

The chain is built from TRBV21-1 and TRBJ2-1; TRBD2, the D gene given by the table, was not confirmed from the DNA. TRBV21-1 is given as a pseudogene. This CDR3 has 19 amino acids. For the CDR3, the DNA is TGTGCCAGCAGTCCCCCGGGACTAGCGGGTTTATGCTCCTACAATGAGCAGTTCTTC. As protein: CASSPPGLAGLCSYNEQFF.

The rearrangement links TRBV12-5 to TRBJ1-1; 10 bases align to TRBD1. This CDR3 comprises 18 residues. The germline gives CDR1 LGHNT, CDR2 FRNRAP. J gave up 3 bases and V 2 bases, and 12 bases lay outside the gene matches. The CDR3 sequence: CASGLPRQGARLDTEAFF. The DNA of the CDR3 is TGTGCTAGTGGTTTGCCGAGACAGGGGGCGCGGTTGGACACTGAAGCTTTCTTT.

The V call is TRBV5-1, the J call TRBJ1-1; TRBD1 might be the D (5 bases). Germline CDR1 SGHRS, CDR2 YFSETQ. The CDR3 totals 16 residues. The V end was cut by 5 bases, the J end by 0 bases, with 17 bases between. The CDR3 region has the DNA TGCGCCAGCAGTTTTTCCGTGACAGACATGAACACTGAAGCTTTCTTT. The encoded protein is CASSFSVTDMNTEAFF.

The chain links TRBV19 to TRBJ1-2, with D possibly TRBD1 on 6 matching bases. This CDR3 region has 16 residues. Germline CDR1 reads LNHDA; CDR2 reads SQIVND (reference sequence). V dropped 8 bases and J dropped 2 bases, with 21 bases sitting between them. The CDR3 nucleotides are TGTGCCAGTGGATCCTCACAGGGAATCGTAAACTATGGCTACACCTTC. The encoded protein is CASGSSQGIVNYGYTF.

The J gene is TRBJ2-3, the V gene TRBV6-6; TRBD1 is a possible D gene (5 bases). Looked up from germline, CDR1 is MNHNY and CDR2 is SVGAGI (reference sequence). This CDR3 is 10 amino acids long. The V end lost 7 bases, the J end lost 6 bases, and 5 bases lay between the germline ends. The CDR3 DNA reads as TGTGCCAGCAAGGGGGATACGCAGTATTTT. Its translation is CASKGDTQYF.